This TCR beta chain emerged from a study of T-cell reconstitution after alpha-beta-depleted transplantation in children. CDR3 length equals 14 residues. V lost 2 bases and J lost 3; bases outside the gene matches: 1. Germline V lookup: CDR1 GTSNPN, CDR2 SVGIG (reference sequence). The library targeted TCRbeta and was prepared with unique molecular identifiers. TCRdb independently ran MiXCR on the PCR reads; one entry per CDR3 protein. The table shows a few hundred thousand distinct CDR3 sequences, with approximately 10% occurring only once. This receptor was obtained from a human donor who donated a stem cell graft to a child with acute lymphoblastic leukemia. The V and J genes are TRBV30 and TRBJ2-1, with 10 bases lining up with TRBD2. The sample consisted of PBMCs from the stem cell graft donor, taken from the stem cell graft. In DNA form, the CDR3 reads TGTGCCTGGAGTCGACTAGCGGGCTACAATGAGCAGTTCTTC. Its protein product is CAWSRLAGYNEQFF.